Following are 11 T cell receptor beta chains from one sample sequenced in a study of T cell responses to AZD1222 COVID-19 vaccine. Clones were read by immunoSEQ multiplex PCR, and TCRdb kept only the in-frame ones, dropping some. The repertoire holds over 100,000 clones, roughly 90% seen once, with roughly 8.4% in the top ten. Sequencing was performed on peripheral blood, taken on day 0 of AZD1222 vaccination. All receptors derive from an adult in good health.

This chain uses TRBV9 with TRBJ2-1; the D gene is possibly TRBD1 (7 bases). Germline V gene lookup returns CDR1 SGDLS and CDR2 YYNGEE. Trimming stripped 0 bases from V and 3 bases from J, with 13 bases between. The CDR3 runs 16 residues. The CDR3 region is CASSVAEGAVYNEQFF. DNA of the CDR3: TGTGCCAGCAGCGTAGCGGAGGGGGCGGTCTACAATGAGCAGTTCTTC.

The chain links TRBV20-1 to TRBJ1-2; 9 bases are a match to TRBD1. CDR3 length equals 12 residues. Trimming took 3 bases from V and 8 from J; bases not matched to a gene: 4. CDR1 is DFQATT and CDR2 is SNEGSKA in the germline V gene (reference sequence). In nucleotides, the CDR3 is TGCAGTGCTAGTCGGGACAGGGTCGGCTACACCTTC. Translating it yields CSASRDRVGYTF.

The chain employs TRBV7-2 and TRBJ2-1; 9 nucleotides align to TRBD1. The V and J ends lost 1 base and 6 bases, in that order; junction bases with no gene match: 7. The germline V gene encodes CDR1 SGHTA and CDR2 FQGNSA. The CDR3 is 16 amino acids. The CDR3 coding sequence is TGTGCCAGCAGCTTAGGGGGACAGGGAATCGGCAATGAGCAGTTCTTC. Translating gives CASSLGGQGIGNEQFF.

The chain combines TRBV5-4 with TRBJ2-2; possibly TRBD1 for D (6 bases). The CDR3 extends over 12 amino acids. V shed 4 bases and J shed 13 bases, with 14 bases lying between them. Germline V gene data show CDR1 as SGHNT and CDR2 as YYREEE (reference sequence). This chain's CDR3 is CASSPQTGSLFF. As DNA, the CDR3 is TGTGCCAGCAGCCCACAGACAGGTTCGCTGTTTTTT. The whole variable domain, filled in from reference TRBV5-4 and TRBJ2-2, reads ETGVTQSPTHLIKTRGQQVTLRCSSQSGHNTVSWYQQALGQGPQFIFQYYREEENGRGNFPPRFSGLQFPNYSSELNVNALELDDSALYLCASSPQTGSLFFGEGSRLTVL.

Here the CDR3 DNA reads TGCAGTGCTACAGGGGGCTTGGAGCAGTACTTC. Translating it yields CSATGGLEQYF. V gene TRBV20-1 combines with J gene TRBJ2-7; 8 nucleotides line up with TRBD1. This CDR3 comprises 11 residues. With V trimmed by 4 bases and J by 7 bases, 3 bases remained unmatched. The germline V gene encodes CDR1 DFQATT and CDR2 SNEGSKA (reference sequence).

The chain couples TRBV15 to TRBJ2-6; the D gene could be TRBD1 or TRBD2 (5 bases each). Per the germline V gene, CDR1 is LNHNV and CDR2 is YYDKDF (reference sequence). The CDR3 sequence is 21 residues long. V lost 0 bases to trimming and J lost 0 bases, with 21 bases between them. Written as DNA, the CDR3 is TGTGCCACCAGCAGAGATTTTCTAGCCGGGACGGAGAGCTCTGGGGCCAACGTCCTGACTTTC. It yields the protein CATSRDFLAGTESSGANVLTF.

The gene calls are TRBV5-1 and TRBJ2-5; D may correspond to TRBD1 or TRBD2 (6 bases each). The CDR3 sequence is 14 residues long. Germline V gene data show CDR1 as SGHRS and CDR2 as YFSETQ. The germline V and J ends were trimmed by 2 bases and 0 bases, with 8 bases remaining between them. The chain's CDR3 is CASSFRGDQETQYF. CDR3 DNA: TGCGCCAGCAGCTTTAGGGGGGACCAAGAGACCCAGTACTTC.

The genes are TRBV5-6 and TRBJ1-3; D perhaps matches TRBD1 (6 bases). This CDR3 comprises 17 residues. The germline V gene encodes CDR1 SGHDT and CDR2 YYEEEE. V dropped 4 bases and J dropped 0 bases, with 17 bases sitting between them. CDR3 DNA sequence: TGTGCCAGCAGCCTGGGGGGCGGACTGTACTCTGGAAACACCATATATTTT. Amino acid sequence: CASSLGGGLYSGNTIYF.

The V gene is TRBV10-3, the J gene TRBJ2-3; 8 nucleotides line up with TRBD1. V lost 5 bases and J lost 4; bases outside the gene matches: 2. Germline V gene sequence: CDR1 ENHRY, CDR2 SYGVKD. The CDR3 spans 13 residues. The CDR3 DNA reads as TGTGCCATCAGTTGGACAGGGCCAGATACGCAGTATTTT. Its translation: CAISWTGPDTQYF.

This sequence joins TRBV7-6 and TRBJ2-2; 7 bases are a match to TRBD2. This CDR3 is built from 16 residues. With 1 base clipped from V and 0 bases from J, the junction kept 2 bases outside the gene matches. Germline CDR1 reads SGHVS; CDR2 reads FNYEAQ. This CDR3 reads CASSLELAANTGELFF. Here the CDR3 DNA reads TGTGCCAGCAGCTTAGAGCTAGCGGCGAACACCGGGGAGCTGTTTTTT.

The gene calls are TRBV6-5 and TRBJ1-5, with 10 bases lining up with TRBD1. CDR3 length: 14 residues. CDR1 and CDR2 from the germline V gene are MNHEY and SVGAGI. V was pared by 3 bases and J by 9 bases, with 5 bases of the junction left unmatched. The CDR3: CASSYNRDRGPQHF. The CDR3 region has the DNA TGTGCCAGCAGTTATAATCGGGACAGGGGGCCCCAGCATTTT.